This T cell receptor (beta chain) was profiled in a study of T cells in Graves' hyperthyroidism and ophthalmopathy. RNA transcripts gave rise to amplified TCR beta CDR3 regions. Carried out on the TCR CDR3, a first-round RT-PCR used the HTBI primer set. TCRdb fed the multiplex PCR reads into MiXCR, producing one record per CDR3 protein. The sample lists around 300,000 distinct CDR3 sequences, roughly 15% seen once, with around 31% in the top ten. This clonotype appeared a few times. In germline, CDR1 is KGHSH, CDR2 LQKENI. The CDR3 has 14 residues. Trimming took 2 bases from V and 2 from J, leaving 10 bases between them. Subjects aged 18 to 65 presented with newly diagnosed hyperthyroidism of less than 2 months' duration. PBMCs came from 7.5 to 10 ml fresh peripheral blood.

The J gene is TRBJ2-7, the V gene TRBV18; D is ambiguous. The origin of this receptor is a woman aged 45-60 years with Graves' hyperthyroidism that later progressed to Graves' ophthalmopathy. What was sequenced was blood. The chain's CDR3 is CASSPAPAAYEQYF. In DNA, the CDR3 is TGTGCCAGCTCACCAGCACCCGCAGCCTACGAGCAGTACTTC.